The source of this TCR beta chain is a study of Ad26.COV2.S vaccination and SARS-CoV-2 variants. Background on the study: Sample donor was a member of the COV1001 Ad26.COV2.S trial arm. Ad26.COV2.S shots went into the muscle once or twice, 56 days apart.

Comment on this clone: Its antigen is currently unknown.

General observations from the study: It is possible that the TCR breadth and depth analyses underestimated the total T cell responses.

Generated by immunoSEQ multiplex PCR, the TCRdb table keeps only in-frame clones and is missing some. The sample gives 300,000 to 400,000 clones, less than 90% of which show up once; about 10% is in the top ten. Treatment defined: 15 to 20 received Ad26.COV2.S at low or high dose, single or two shots; several received placebo; per-sample allocation not given. Samples analyzed were those drawn on day 63 after the first vaccine or placebo injection. Germline V gene sequence: CDR1 LGHDT, CDR2 YNNKEL (reference sequence). The CDR3 is made up of 17 amino acids. J was trimmed by 3 bases and V by 2 bases; bases with no gene match: 11.

The specimen comprised peripheral blood, sampled in a trial of Ad26.COV2.S vaccine versus placebo. This chain uses TRBV3-1 (or the pseudogene TRBV3-2) with TRBJ2-3; TRBD1 aligns across 7 bases. This clonotype was obtained from a person between 18 and 65 years old who received the Ad26.COV2.S COVID-19 vaccine or a placebo. The DNA of the CDR3 is TGTGCCAGCAGCCAAAGGGTCCAGGGGGTAGGGACAGATACGCAGTATTTT. Amino acids: CASSQRVQGVGTDTQYF.